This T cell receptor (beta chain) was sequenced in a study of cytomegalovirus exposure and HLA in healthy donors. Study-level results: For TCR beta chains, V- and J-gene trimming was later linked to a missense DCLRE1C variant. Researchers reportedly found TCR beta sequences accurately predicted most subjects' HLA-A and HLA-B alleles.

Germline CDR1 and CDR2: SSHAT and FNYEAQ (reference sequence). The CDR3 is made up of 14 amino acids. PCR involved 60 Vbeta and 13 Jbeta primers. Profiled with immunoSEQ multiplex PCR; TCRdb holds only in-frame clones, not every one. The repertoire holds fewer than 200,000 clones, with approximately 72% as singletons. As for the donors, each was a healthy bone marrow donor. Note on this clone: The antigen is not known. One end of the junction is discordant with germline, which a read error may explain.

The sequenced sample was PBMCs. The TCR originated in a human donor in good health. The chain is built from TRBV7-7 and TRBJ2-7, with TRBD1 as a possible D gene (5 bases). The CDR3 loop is CASSLGPGSNEQYF. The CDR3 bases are TGTGCTAGCAGCTTAGGTCCAGGGTCCAACGAGCAGTACTTC.